What follows are 27 T cell receptor beta chains derived from one specimen sequenced in a study of T cells in Graves' hyperthyroidism and ophthalmopathy. Amplified TCR beta CDR3 regions came from RNA transcripts. Using the HTBI primer set, a first-round RT-PCR was run on the TCR CDR3. TCRdb itself ran the multiplex PCR reads through MiXCR, one entry per CDR3 protein. In the table there are about 420,000 distinct CDR3 sequences, approximately 14% of which are singletons. The sequenced sample consisted of blood. The receptors derive from a woman aged 18 to 35 with Graves' hyperthyroidism.

This clonotype came up many times. V is TRBV15 and J is TRBJ1-5, with 8 bases lining up with TRBD1. V lost 3 bases to trimming and J lost 0 bases; unmatched junction nucleotides: 1. The CDR3 has 15 residues. The germline CDR1 and CDR2 sequences are LNHNV and YYDKDF (reference sequence). CDR3 in amino acids: CATSRGQASNQPQHF. Here the CDR3 DNA reads TGTGCCACCAGCAGGGGACAGGCTAGCAATCAGCCCCAGCATTTT.

In its sample, this clonotype was seen many times. V is TRBV7-6 and J is TRBJ2-5, with D uncertain. Germline values: CDR1 SGHVS, CDR2 FNYEAQ. The length of the CDR3 is 12 residues. V gave up 8 bases and J gave up 5 bases, with 12 bases separating them. Here the CDR3 DNA reads TGTGCCAGCGCCCGGGTTTGGGAGACCCAGTACTTC. It specifies CASARVWETQYF.

This clonotype was counted at least ten times. The J gene is TRBJ1-5, the V gene TRBV27; 8 bases fit TRBD1. Germline CDR1 is MNHEY and CDR2 is SMNVEV (reference sequence). Germline trimming cut 3 bases from V and 3 bases from J; bases unmatched to any gene: 4. The CDR3 is 15 residues long. In DNA, the CDR3 is TGTGCCAGCAGTTTCGGACAGGGACCCAATCAGCCCCAGCATTTT. Amino acid sequence: CASSFGQGPNQPQHF.

This clonotype was counted between two and nine times. The V call is TRBV27, the J call TRBJ2-2; 8 positions agree with TRBD2. Trimming cost V 4 bases and J 5 bases; bases outside gene matches: 9. CDR3 length: 16 amino acids. The germline V gene has CDR1 MNHEY and CDR2 SMNVEV (reference sequence). CDR3 bases: TGTGCCAGCAGTTCCCCCTCCCAGCGGGGGACCGGGGAGCTGTTTTTT. Its translation is CASSSPSQRGTGELFF.

This clonotype was observed at least ten times. The chain recombines TRBV20-1 with TRBJ2-1; D is possibly TRBD1 or TRBD2 (5 bases each). CDR1 and CDR2 from the germline V gene are DFQATT and SNEGSKA (reference sequence). The CDR3 totals 14 residues. With 5 bases removed from V and 1 base from J, the gap between germline ends came to 12 bases. DNA for the CDR3: TGCAGTGCTTTCGGGACGATTTCCTACAATGAGCAGTTCTTC. It encodes CSAFGTISYNEQFF.

In this sample, this clonotype turned up many times. The V call is TRBV16, the J call TRBJ2-7, with TRBD1 matching 8 bases. V dropped 0 bases and J dropped 0; count of bases not matched to a gene: 16. The CDR3 sequence is 20 residues long. Germline V gene sequence: CDR1 KGHSY, CDR2 FQNENV. The CDR3 sequence: CASSQSRGQGASLLSYEQYF. The CDR3 nucleotides read TGTGCCAGCAGCCAATCAAGGGGGCAGGGGGCTTCCCTACTCTCCTACGAGCAGTACTTC.

This clonotype was counted at least ten times. The V gene is TRBV12-3 or TRBV12-4, the J gene TRBJ1-2, with TRBD1 identical over 10 bases. The J segment lost 4 bases and the V segment lost 6 bases, leaving 11 bases of the junction unmatched. The CDR3 has 16 residues. The CDR3 sequence is CASRRTRDRGRYGYTF. CDR3 DNA: TGTGCCAGCAGGCGAACCCGGGACAGGGGACGCTATGGCTACACCTTC.

J is TRBJ2-3 and V is TRBV28; D unresolved. V was trimmed by 10 bases and J by 5 bases, leaving 10 bases between them. The CDR3 has 11 residues. Germline V gene lookup returns CDR1 MDHEN and CDR2 SYDVKM. CDR3 sequence reads: CATTDGDTQYF. CDR3 bases: TGTGCCACCACCGACGGAGATACGCAGTATTTT.

V is TRBV20-1 and J is TRBJ2-7; D is tentatively TRBD1 or TRBD2 (6 bases each). The V end lost 2 bases, the J end lost 4 bases, and 18 bases lay between the germline ends. CDR1 is DFQATT and CDR2 is SNEGSKA in the germline V gene (reference sequence). This CDR3 has 15 residues. The CDR3 region has the DNA TGCAGTGCTAGACACGGGGGACACTACGATTACGAGCAGTACTTC. It specifies CSARHGGHYDYEQYF.

For this clonotype: A much larger clone lies a single base off, so this may be a read error. The CDR3 here is CASSLVQEPTDTQYF. CDR3 bases: TGTGCCAGCAGCTTAGTACAGGAGCCCACAGATACGCAGTATTTT. The chain uses TRBV7-8 and TRBJ2-3; D perhaps matches TRBD1 (5 bases). Looked up from germline, CDR1 is SGHVS and CDR2 is FQNEAQ. There are 15 residues in the CDR3. The V and J ends lost 1 base and 2 bases respectively, with 10 bases between them. The complete variable domain, with remaining parts taken from reference TRBV7-8 and TRBJ2-3, reads GAGVSQSPRYKVAKRGQDVALRCDPISGHVSLFWYQQALGQGPEFLTYFQNEAQLDKSGLPSDRFFAERPEGSVSTLKIQRTQQEDSAVYLCASSLVQEPTDTQYFGPGTRLTVL.

Many counts were recorded for this clonotype. The chain links TRBV12-3 or TRBV12-4 to TRBJ1-5; D is possibly TRBD1 (6 bases). V lost 2 bases and J lost 3, with 14 bases in between. The CDR3 is 16 amino acids. CDR3 bases: TGTGCCAGCAGTTTACGGGGGGGCGGGAACAATCAGCCCCAGCATTTT. This encodes CASSLRGGGNNQPQHF.

The sample holds a few counts of this clonotype. The chain carries TRBV29-1 and TRBJ2-5; no reliable D call. CDR1 and CDR2 (germline): SQVTM, ANQGSEA. V was shortened by 3 bases and J by 1 base, with 9 bases between the two germline ends. CDR3 length: 13 residues. The CDR3 protein is CSVDSAGQETQYF. Here the CDR3 DNA reads TGCAGCGTTGACTCGGCAGGCCAAGAGACCCAGTACTTC.

Comment on this clonotype: A much larger clone lies a single base off, so this may be a read error. The chain couples TRBV7-9 to TRBJ2-7; D perhaps matches TRBD1 (6 bases). Trimming left V 4 bases short and J 6 bases short, with 10 bases between. CDR1 SEHNR and CDR2 FQNEAQ come from the germline V gene (reference sequence). This CDR3 spans 12 amino acids. The CDR3 here is CASSSTGTEQYF. The CDR3 bases are TGTGCCAGCAGCTCAACAGGGACCGAGCAGTACTTC. Together with reference TRBV7-9 and TRBJ2-7, the CDR3 gives the full variable domain: DTGVSQNPRHKITKRGQNVTFRCDPISEHNRLYWYRQTLGQGPEFLTYFQNEAQLEKSRLLSDRFSAERPKGSFSTLEIQRTEQGDSAMYLCASSSTGTEQYFGPGTRLTVT.

This clonotype was observed many times. The chain uses TRBV2 and TRBJ2-3; 8 positions match TRBD2. From germline, CDR1 is SNHLY and CDR2 FYNNEI. With V trimmed by 6 bases and J by 6 bases, 11 bases remained unmatched. The length of the CDR3 is 15 residues. In DNA, the CDR3 is TGTGCCAGCAGGCCCGCTAGCGGGCGAGGGGATACGCAGTATTTT. Its protein is CASRPASGRGDTQYF. Variable domain in full (rest from reference TRBV2 and TRBJ2-3): EPEVTQTPSHQVTQMGQEVILRCVPISNHLYFYWYRQILGQKVEFLVSFYNNEISEKSEIFDDQFSVERPDGSNFTLKIRSTKLEDSAMYFCASRPASGRGDTQYFGPGTRLTVL.

This clonotype was observed many times. The rearrangement links TRBV12-3 or TRBV12-4 to TRBJ2-7; D is possibly TRBD1 (5 bases). This CDR3 has 12 residues. The germline V and J ends were trimmed by 5 bases and 2 bases, with 7 bases remaining between them. This CDR3 is CASSDSTYEQYF. The CDR3 nucleotides read TGTGCCAGCAGTGACAGTACCTACGAGCAGTACTTC.

This clonotype was counted many times. The chain combines TRBV2 with TRBJ1-6, with D possibly being TRBD1 (5 bases). The V gene lost 8 bases and the J gene lost 0 bases, with 14 bases spanning the gap. Per the germline V gene, CDR1 is SNHLY and CDR2 is FYNNEI. This CDR3 is 16 amino acids long. The CDR3 loop is CASVQGESSYNSPLHF. CDR3 bases: TGTGCCAGCGTCCAGGGCGAAAGCTCCTATAATTCACCCCTCCACTTT. Supplemented by reference TRBV2 and TRBJ1-6, the full variable domain reads EPEVTQTPSHQVTQMGQEVILRCVPISNHLYFYWYRQILGQKVEFLVSFYNNEISEKSEIFDDQFSVERPDGSNFTLKIRSTKLEDSAMYFCASVQGESSYNSPLHFGNGTRLTVT.

This clonotype was recorded at least ten times. The chain links TRBV3-1 to TRBJ1-2; TRBD1 matches at 9 bases. This CDR3 spans 16 amino acids. The germline V gene encodes CDR1 LGHDT and CDR2 YNNKEL (reference sequence). V shed 2 bases, J shed 8 bases, and the junction held 12 bases outside the gene matches. In nucleotides, the CDR3 is TGTGCCAGCAGCCAAACCGGGACAGGGTACAGCTACGGCTACACCTTC. Its translation: CASSQTGTGYSYGYTF.

This clonotype was seen many times. The chain carries TRBV2 and TRBJ1-2; 9 bases match TRBD1. V lost 6 bases, J lost 6 bases, and 8 bases stayed unmatched. The CDR3 totals 14 residues. The V gene's germline CDR1 is SNHLY and CDR2 FYNNEI. The CDR3 protein is CASSTGQGKNGYTF. CDR3 DNA: TGTGCCAGCAGCACCGGACAGGGGAAGAATGGCTACACCTTC.

This clonotype came up many times. The V gene is TRBV15, the J gene TRBJ2-7; D is ambiguous. CDR1 is LNHNV and CDR2 is YYDKDF in the germline V gene (reference sequence). V lost 6 bases, J lost 1 base, and 10 bases lay in between. The CDR3 is 13 residues long. CDR3 nucleotides: TGTGCCACCAGTAGCAAGGTTTCCTACGAGCAGTACTTC. This gives the protein CATSSKVSYEQYF.

The chain links TRBV10-1 to TRBJ2-7; D might be TRBD2 (6 bases). CDR1 WNHNN and CDR2 SYGVQD come from the germline V gene (reference sequence). This CDR3 contains 13 residues. Trimming shortened V by 5 bases and J by 5 bases, and 13 bases separated the two germline ends. The CDR3 DNA reads TGCGCCAGCAGTTCGTCGGGGGTCCACGAGCAGTACTTC. This encodes CASSSSGVHEQYF.

The chain uses TRBV6-2 or TRBV6-3 and TRBJ1-2, with no clear D. The germline V gene has CDR1 MNHEY and CDR2 SVGEGT. The CDR3 length is 15 residues. V gave up 6 bases and J gave up 8 bases, with 22 bases separating them. Written as DNA, the CDR3 is TGTGCCAGCAGCGACCCCGAAAAGGGAAGAGGCGGCTACACCTTC. Translation gives CASSDPEKGRGGYTF.

In DNA form, the CDR3 reads TGTGCCACCAGCAGAGGAGGGTCAGCGTCGATCGGGGAGCTGTTTTTT. This gives the protein CATSRGGSASIGELFF. The chain has TRBV15 and TRBJ2-2, with a tentative D call TRBD2 (5 bases). CDR1 is LNHNV, CDR2 YYDKDF, per germline (reference sequence). The V end lost 1 base, the J end lost 7 bases, and 16 bases lay between the germline ends. The CDR3 totals 16 residues.

At least ten counts were recorded for this clonotype. This chain uses TRBV7-2 with TRBJ2-5, with D perhaps TRBD1 or TRBD2 (7 bases each). The CDR3 is 14 residues long. V lost 4 bases and J lost 8, with 17 bases in between. Looked up from germline, CDR1 is SGHTA and CDR2 is FQGNSA. This chain's CDR3 is CASSYGLGGGTQYF. The CDR3 DNA sequence: TGTGCCAGCAGCTACGGACTAGGGGGCGGAACCCAGTACTTC. Combining the CDR3 with reference TRBV7-2 and TRBJ2-5 gives the whole variable domain GAGVSQSPSNKVTEKGKDVELRCDPISGHTALYWYRQSLGQGLEFLIYFQGNSAPDKSGLPSDRFSAERTGGSVSTLTIQRTQQEDSAVYLCASSYGLGGGTQYFGPGTRLLVL.

V usage is TRBV6-6 and J usage is TRBJ1-4; D is undetermined. V gave up 3 bases and J gave up 2 bases, with 7 bases separating them. Germline CDR1 and CDR2: MNHNY and SVGAGI (reference sequence). The CDR3 is 14 amino acids. As DNA, the CDR3 is TGTGCCAGCAGTTATCTCTCGACTAATGAAAAACTGTTTTTT. Translated: CASSYLSTNEKLFF.

This clonotype showed up just a few times. The V gene is TRBV5-1, the J gene TRBJ2-5; 9 nucleotides agree with TRBD2. Per the germline V gene, CDR1 is SGHRS and CDR2 is YFSETQ. The CDR3 length is 14 residues. V was pared by 6 bases and J by 2 bases, with 5 bases of the junction left unmatched. CDR3: CASTSSGAQETQYF. The CDR3 nucleotides are TGCGCCAGCACGTCTAGCGGGGCTCAAGAGACCCAGTACTTC.

This clonotype was detected ten times or more. V gene TRBV11-1 combines with J gene TRBJ1-2; D not certain. CDR3 length: 15 residues. Germline lookup yields CDR1 SGHAT and CDR2 FQDESV (reference sequence). Trimming stripped 5 bases from V and 4 bases from J, with 17 bases between. In nucleotides, the CDR3 is TGTGCCAGCAGCCCGCCGGGAGGAACGGCCTATGGCTACACCTTC. This codes for CASSPPGGTAYGYTF.

Many counts were recorded for this clonotype. The CDR3 loop is CSGRVGQPQHF. DNA of the CDR3: TGTAGTGGCAGGGTGGGTCAGCCCCAGCATTTT. The chain combines TRBV30 with TRBJ1-5, with D possibly being TRBD1 (5 bases). The CDR3 extends over 11 amino acids. Germline loops: CDR1 GTSNPN, CDR2 SVGIG (reference sequence).